This T cell receptor (beta chain) was recovered during a study of T cell changes during pregnancy in multiple sclerosis. CDR1 is MNHNS and CDR2 is SASEGT in the germline V gene. The CDR3 covers 15 residues. With V trimmed by 3 bases and J by 7 bases, 5 bases remained unmatched. Here immunoSEQ multiplex PCR was the method, and the copy in TCRdb shows in-frame clones only, minus some. The data contain 79,000 or so clones, approximately 92% of them singletons. The chain recombines TRBV6-1 with TRBJ2-3; 12 positions agree with TRBD1. The source is a female donor with multiple sclerosis, enrolled in a pregnancy study. Material: CD4+ T cells from peripheral blood mononuclear cells, obtained before pregnancy. CDR3 residues: CASSEGQGARNTQYF. CDR3 nucleotides: TGTGCCAGCAGTGAGGGACAGGGGGCGAGAAATACGCAGTATTTT.